What follows describes a single TCR beta chain. Its specific antigen is unknown. No much larger clone exists at a distance of one base, and base qualities are not known. The collaborating institutions used their own protocols to collect whole blood in K2EDTA tubes. For TCRbeta analysis, collaborators shipped samples as frozen whole blood, isolated PBMCs, or DNA extracted from either of those sample types. The data belong to a study of blood T cell repertoires in COVID-19 (dated by TCRdb to 2020 to 2021). Concerning the study at large: The collaborator samples originated in the United States, Italy and Spain and spanned the acute and convalescent phases of COVID-19. The material from the prospective study consisted of cDNA or gDNA derived from T cells, B-cell-depleted T cells, or PBMCs. Subjects who had been exposed to COVID-19, were actively infected with it, or had recovered from it provided the deeply sampled blood TCRbeta repertoires that made up the dataset. The repertoires were released in a freely available public database meant as a resource for research on the immune response to SARS-CoV-2. The samples were drawn from the first 160 participants of the ongoing ImmuneRACE study and from 1,254 subjects provided by 6 global collaborators. A de-identified subject ID, COVID-19 status, age in years and sex were almost always included in the sample metadata. HLA class I and class II types, where available, came from metadata supplied by the sample provider rather than from assay-based typing. The research as a whole found: The amount of clinical and demographic metadata varied by source and participant and was provided uncurated.

V is cut back by 5 bases and J by 11 bases, with 14 bases in the junction unmatched. The germline V gene (reference sequence) sets CDR1 to LNHDA and CDR2 to SQIVND. The CDR3 contains 15 residues, cysteine and phenylalanine counted. Only the CDR3 DNA stays, 45 bases, in frame from base 1. The immunoSEQ Assay, a bias-controlled multiplex PCR, was used to amplify TCRbeta CDR3 regions from genomic DNA. On the study's bioinformatics: The number of nucleated cells in each sample was estimated from the amplification of reference gene primers within the assay. To quantify the absolute abundance of each unique TCRbeta CDR3 rearrangement, sequence reads were collapsed and filtered. Productive Simpson clonality was computed per sample as the square root of Simpson's diversity index over productive rearrangements. TCRdb limited this immuneACCESS table to in-frame rearrangements with V and J called. A share of clones is missing; checked studies link under half to unresolved V genes, and the rest is unexplained. V, J and clone size are those of that table, while D and trimming were read from the DNA. The sample includes around 91,000 clones, with 79% observed a single time. About a sixth of the sample rests with the top ten.

Material for sequencing was peripheral blood. The TCR comes from an elderly woman with active or convalescent COVID-19. The chain couples TRBV19 to TRBJ1-5; TRBD1 matches 8 bases in the middle. Here is the DNA: TGTGCCAGTAGTGCCCACGACAGGGGCCGTGTGGCCCAGCATTTT. Translated, this gives CASSAHDRGRVAQHF.